These 10 T cell receptor beta chains originate from one sample sequenced in a study of cytomegalovirus exposure and HLA in healthy donors. The PCR made use of 60 Vbeta and 13 Jbeta primers. Assay used: immunoSEQ multiplex PCR; TCRdb lists only in-frame clones, some missing. Of approximately 270,000 clones in the sample, about 80% were seen once. Input material: PBMCs. The origin of the receptors is a girl aged 2-10 years in good health and CMV-seronegative.

The CDR3 coding sequence is TGCAGCGTTGAAGATTGGGCCGGCATGGACTATGGCTACACCTTC. Translation: CSVEDWAGMDYGYTF. V gene TRBV29-1 combines with J gene TRBJ1-2, with unresolved D. The CDR3 consists of 15 residues. Per germline, CDR1 SQVTM and CDR2 ANQGSEA. The V and J ends lost 0 bases and 3 bases respectively, with 14 bases between them.

V and J are TRBV28 and TRBJ2-7; 7 bases align to TRBD1. The germline CDR1 and CDR2 sequences are MDHEN and SYDVKM. Trimming at V came to 8 bases and at J to 2 bases, leaving 6 bases not matched to a gene. This CDR3 region has 13 residues. CDR3 coding DNA: TGTGCCAGCCTAAGACAGGGCGCCTACGAGCAGTACTTC. Translation: CASLRQGAYEQYF. Filled out from reference TRBV28 and TRBJ2-7, the complete variable domain reads DVKVTQSSRYLVKRTGEKVFLECVQDMDHENMFWYRQDPGLGLRLIYFSYDVKMKEKGDIPEGYSVSREKKERFSLILESASTNQTSMYLCASLRQGAYEQYFGPGTRLTVT.

This clone was found once. The genes are TRBV13 and TRBJ1-1; D not resolved. CDR1 is PRHDT and CDR2 is FYEKMQ in the germline V gene (reference sequence). The CDR3 consists of 19 residues. Trimming cost V 3 bases and J 1 base, with 24 bases left between them. CDR3 protein: CASSFPNSPRSPRNTEAFF. CDR3 DNA sequence: TGTGCCAGCAGCTTCCCCAACTCCCCCAGGTCGCCGAGGAACACTGAAGCTTTCTTT.

This clone has only one observation. CDR3 amino acids: CASSEVGAHQPQHF. CDR3 nucleotide sequence: TGTGCCAGCAGTGAAGTGGGGGCACATCAGCCCCAGCATTTT. V and J are TRBV6-1 and TRBJ1-5; D possibly corresponds to TRBD1 (6 bases). Germline lookup yields CDR1 MNHNS and CDR2 SASEGT. Trimming removed 1 base from V and 5 bases from J, with 9 bases in between. The CDR3 contains 14 residues.

V gene TRBV5-1 combines with J gene TRBJ2-3; 7 positions agree with TRBD2. Germline trimming cut 3 bases from V and 0 bases from J; bases unmatched to any gene: 13. The CDR3 length is 18 residues. Germline CDR1 reads SGHRS; CDR2 reads YFSETQ. CDR3 region: CASSSPLAGATSTDTQYF. The DNA for the CDR3 is TGCGCCAGCAGCTCGCCCTTGGCGGGAGCAACTAGCACAGATACGCAGTATTTT.

The J gene is TRBJ2-7, the V gene TRBV6-1; 14 bases align to TRBD2. This CDR3 is built from 15 residues. V shed 6 bases, J shed 4 bases, and the junction held 5 bases outside the gene matches. CDR1 MNHNS and CDR2 SASEGT come from the germline V gene. CDR3 sequence: CASRAGTSGRYEQYF. For the CDR3, the DNA is TGTGCCAGCAGAGCCGGGACTAGCGGGAGATACGAGCAGTACTTC.

The CDR3: CASSPTDSRDTQYF. The DNA of the CDR3 is TGTGCCAGCAGCCCGACGGACTCGCGAGATACGCAGTATTTT. The chain uses TRBV9 and TRBJ2-3, with TRBD2 as a possible D gene (5 bases). Trimming took off 4 bases at V and 5 bases at J, with 14 bases between the two ends. This CDR3 has 14 amino acids. Germline V CDR1 and CDR2: SGDLS, YYNGEE.

The CDR3: CASSLARIPRPNQPQHF. CDR3 sequence (DNA): TGTGCCAGCAGCTTAGCGCGGATTCCTCGACCCAATCAGCCCCAGCATTTT. J is TRBJ1-5 and V is TRBV7-8; unclear D gene. The germline V gene encodes CDR1 SGHVS and CDR2 FQNEAQ. The CDR3 has 17 residues. V was pared by 0 bases and J by 3 bases, with 15 bases between.

This chain connects TRBV27 to TRBJ2-2; 7 bases match TRBD2. J gave up 11 bases and V 2 bases, and 8 bases lay outside the gene matches. The CDR3 has 14 residues. CDR1 is MNHEY, CDR2 SMNVEV, per germline (reference sequence). CDR3 amino acids: CASSLNGGSRELFF. The CDR3 DNA sequence: TGTGCCAGCAGTTTAAATGGCGGGAGCCGTGAGCTGTTTTTT.

The chain combines TRBV7-9 with TRBJ2-7; the match to TRBD2 covers 8 bases. CDR3 length: 14 amino acids. In germline, CDR1 is SEHNR, CDR2 FQNEAQ (reference sequence). Trimming at V came to 5 bases and at J to 7 bases, leaving 10 bases not matched to a gene. The CDR3 bases are TGTGCCAGCAGCCCCTCCGGGACTAGGGGAGAGCAGTACTTC. Amino acid sequence: CASSPSGTRGEQYF.